Presented here are 3 T cell receptor beta chains from one specimen sequenced in a study of blood T cell repertoires in COVID-19. Produced via immunoSEQ multiplex PCR; TCRdb's table is partial and in-frame only. Of about 74,000 clones in the sample, around 86% were seen once. Sequences were obtained from peripheral blood. Receptor source: a woman of 80 years or more with active or convalescent COVID-19.

The chain employs TRBV5-1 and TRBJ2-5, with 8 nucleotides matching TRBD2. The length of the CDR3 is 16 residues. In germline, CDR1 is SGHRS, CDR2 YFSETQ. Unmatched junction bases numbered 13, after V lost 5 bases and J lost 4 bases. The CDR3 here is CASSLSGGPRGETQYF. The DNA of the CDR3 is TGCGCCAGCAGTCTCAGCGGGGGCCCACGGGGAGAGACCCAGTACTTC. Drawing the rest from reference TRBV5-1 and TRBJ2-5, the complete variable domain is KAGVTQTPRYLIKTRGQQVTLSCSPISGHRSVSWYQQTPGQGLQFLFEYFSETQRNKGNFPGRFSGRQFSNSRSEMNVSTLELGDSALYLCASSLSGGPRGETQYFGPGTRLLVL.

The chain employs TRBV19 and TRBJ1-5; no firm D call. The CDR3 has 14 amino acids. Trimming stripped 4 bases from V and 3 bases from J, with 10 bases between. CDR1 and CDR2 (germline): LNHDA, SQIVND (reference sequence). CDR3 nucleotides: TGTGCCAGTAGTACTGACTTACCCAATCAGCCCCAGCATTTT. It encodes CASSTDLPNQPQHF.

This chain links TRBV5-4 with TRBJ2-2; 8 nucleotides agree with TRBD1. The CDR3 loop spans 16 amino acids. Germline assignment: CDR1 SGHNT and CDR2 YYREEE (reference sequence). V gave up 10 bases and J gave up 5 bases; unmatched junction bases: 16. The CDR3 DNA follows: TGTGCCTCCAGCTTCCCGGACAGGGATGTGACCGGGGAGCTGTTTTTT. It yields the protein CASSFPDRDVTGELFF.